This T cell receptor (beta chain) was identified during a study of glioma-infiltrating T cells after dendritic cell vaccination (dated by TCRdb to 2016 to 2017). Turning to the overall study: A cohort of approximately 15 glioblastoma patients from Phase I and II dendritic cell vaccination trials was included, of whom 9 were newly diagnosed and 6 had recurrent disease. Between the early 2000s and the early 2010s, the patients were given dendritic cell vaccination pulsed with autologous tumor lysate. To make the vaccine, monocyte-derived dendritic cells were cultured for under eight days with IL-4 and GM-CSF and then pulsed overnight with autologous tumor lysate. Patients received three intradermal dendritic cell vaccine injections at biweekly intervals in the arm below the axilla. Tumor-infiltrating lymphocyte content was quantified and tumor and blood repertoires were compared in dendritic cell-vaccinated glioblastoma patients by deep sequencing of TCR beta CDR3 regions. Survival after dendritic cell vaccination was correlated with TCR sequencing metrics such as TIL content and the overlap between tumor and blood repertoires. General findings and caveats noted by the study authors: The three-group TCR overlap response model was characterized as speculative, and prospective validation of the model was stated to be required. Higher estimated pretreatment TIL content predicted longer time to progression and overall survival after dendritic cell vaccination. The cohort was small and heterogeneous, and full blood and tumor sets were available for few patients, with initial-recurrent tumor pairs available for even fewer patients. TCR clonality showed no direct relationship with survival, which suggests that a diverse polyclonal response may matter.

Using the immunoSEQ assay, TCRB CDR3 regions were amplified from roughly 2.2 micrograms of genomic DNA, or from all available DNA when less than that was on hand. The multiplex PCR employed 60 forward primers targeting TCR V beta segments and 13 reverse primers targeting J beta segments. To estimate reads per starting template, synthetic control templates were spiked into each sample at limiting dilution. The Illumina HiSeq System generated 87 bp sequencing reads. The paper's data handling went like this. To remove PCR and sequencing errors, closely related sequences were merged with a nearest neighbor algorithm. TCR overlap was measured as the percentage of unique tumor TCR beta sequences also present in the same patient's peripheral blood. Not all clones reach the TCRdb copy of this immuneACCESS table, which keeps in-frame sequences only. Checked studies attribute under half of the gap to unresolved V genes and leave the rest unexplained. V, J and clone size derive from that table, while D and trimming were established from the DNA sequence. For this sample there are 93,000 or so clones; about four fifths appear just once. The ten biggest clones cover about 12% of the sample.

Patients were selected on the basis of adequate residual fresh-frozen tumor tissue and more than two years of available survival data. An isocitrate dehydrogenase mutation was not carried by any of the glioblastoma patients, although molecular status was otherwise variable. PBMC were collected before vaccination, two weeks after the third vaccination, and at tumor progression if progression occurred. The Qiagen DNeasy Blood extraction Kit was used to extract genomic DNA. Spanning cysteine to phenylalanine, the CDR3 consists of 11 amino acids. Here the CDR3 DNA is all that survives: 33 bases in frame from base 1. V lost 5 bases and J lost 1 base; the stretch between them is 2 bases long. CDR1 LNHDA and CDR2 SQIVND were looked up in the germline V gene (reference sequence). Details on this clone: It lacks a known antigen. One base away there is no much larger clone; base qualities are not given.

Sequenced material: blood, taken before dendritic cell vaccination. The rearranged chain carries TRBV19 and TRBJ1-1; the D gene assignment is ambiguous. The receptor was derived from a human donor with glioblastoma. CDR3 loop: CASSQNTEAFF. The bases are TGTGCCAGTAGTCAGAACACTGAAGCTTTCTTT. Beyond the CDR3, the reference TRBV19 and TRBJ1-1 genes provide the residues; the full variable domain reads: DGGITQSPKYLFRKEGQNVTLSCEQNLNHDAMYWYRQDPGQGLRLIYYSQIVNDFQKGDIAEGYSVSREKKESFPLTVTSAQKNPTAFYLCASSQNTEAFFGQGTRLTVV.